A selection of T cell receptor beta chains follows, all from one sample in a study of T cell changes during pregnancy in multiple sclerosis. TCRdb's table, derived via immunoSEQ multiplex PCR, lists solely in-frame clones and lacks some. The profile shows 90,000 to 100,000 clones, almost 95% of them singletons. Sequenced material: peripheral blood, taken in the third trimester of pregnancy. These receptors were taken from a female donor with multiple sclerosis, enrolled in a pregnancy study. Each CDR3 is given with its conserved first and last residue. D genes are given only for firm matches. Rows may omit the clone size; those that give it use once, few, many or a size class.

once	15	TRBV27	TRBD1	TRBJ2-1	CASSESQGAYNEQFF	TGTGCCAGCAGTGAATCACAGGGGGCATACAATGAGCAGTTCTTC
.	16	TRBV6-4	TRBD1	TRBJ2-1	CASSDFDRVTYNEQFF	TGTGCCAGCAGTGACTTCGACAGGGTAACCTACAATGAGCAGTTCTTC
once	13	TRBV6-1	.	TRBJ1-1	CASSGDWGDEAFF	TGTGCCAGCAGTGGGGACTGGGGGGACGAAGCTTTCTTT
.	15	TRBV28	.	TRBJ2-1	CASSLIGTSYNEQFF	TGTGCCAGCAGTTTAATCGGGACTTCCTACAATGAGCAGTTCTTC
once	15	TRBV19	TRBD2	TRBJ2-1	CASTPSGSSYNEQFF	TGTGCCAGTACCCCTAGCGGGAGCTCCTACAATGAGCAGTTCTTC
.	16	TRBV5-8	.	TRBJ2-7	CASSPLTGLRTYEQYF	TGTGCCAGCAGCCCATTGACAGGTTTGAGGACCTACGAGCAGTACTTC
.	15	TRBV14	.	TRBJ2-7	CASSQDRGLYHEQYF	TGTGCCAGCAGCCAAGATAGGGGACTTTACCACGAGCAGTACTTC
.	16	TRBV4-3	TRBD2	TRBJ2-1	CASSQEVAGAYNEQFF	TGCGCCAGCAGCCAAGAAGTAGCGGGAGCCTACAATGAGCAGTTCTTC
.	15	TRBV30	TRBD1	TRBJ1-5	CAWGQGESSNQPQHF	TGTGCCTGGGGACAGGGGGAAAGTAGCAATCAGCCCCAGCATTTT
.	14	TRBV5-4	.	TRBJ2-7	CASSPPRGAYEQYF	TGTGCCAGCAGCCCTCCCCGCGGCGCCTACGAGCAGTACTTC
.	15	TRBV4-1	TRBD2	TRBJ2-1	CASSPLAGVYGEQFF	TGCGCCAGCAGCCCCCTAGCGGGAGTGTACGGTGAGCAGTTCTTC
.	16	TRBV4-1	TRBD1	TRBJ2-2	CASSQKGQGVPGELFF	TGCGCCAGCAGCCAGAAGGGACAGGGGGTTCCCGGGGAGCTGTTTTTT
.	16	TRBV30	TRBD2	TRBJ2-1	CAWSVLAGGPTDEQFF	TGTGCCTGGAGTGTACTAGCGGGAGGGCCCACGGATGAGCAGTTCTTC
.	15	TRBV7-3	TRBD2	TRBJ2-7	CASSFSGGGTYEQYF	TGTGCCAGCAGCTTCTCTGGCGGGGGAACCTACGAGCAGTACTTC
.	16	TRBV4-2	.	TRBJ1-3	CASSQDMLGSGNTIYF	TGTGCCAGCAGCCAAGATATGCTCGGCTCTGGAAACACCATATATTTT
.	17	TRBV5-1	TRBD2	TRBJ2-2	CASSQRTGGRSTGELFF	TGCGCCAGCAGCCAACGCACGGGGGGGAGATCGACCGGGGAGCTGTTTTTT
.	17	TRBV5-6	TRBD1	TRBJ1-1	CASSSGRVNRGRTEAFF	TGTGCCAGCAGCTCGGGCCGAGTTAACAGGGGACGTACTGAAGCTTTCTTT
.	16	TRBV15	.	TRBJ2-7	CATSRDATRSGEEQYF	TGTGCCACCAGCAGAGATGCGACCAGGAGCGGAGAGGAGCAGTACTTC
.	16	TRBV29-1	.	TRBJ2-1	CSVSLTTPNSYNEQFF	TGCAGCGTATCACTGACTACTCCGAACTCCTACAATGAGCAGTTCTTC
.	13	TRBV28	.	TRBJ1-2	CASCYRANYGYTF	TGTGCCAGCTGTTACAGGGCTAACTATGGCTACACCTTC
.	15	TRBV5-6	.	TRBJ2-7	CASSPEAGRGYEQYF	TGTGCCAGCAGCCCCGAAGCCGGGCGGGGCTACGAGCAGTACTTC
.	15	TRBV5-4	TRBD2	TRBJ2-7	CASRPMMGGPYEQYF	TGTGCCAGCAGACCCATGATGGGAGGGCCCTACGAGCAGTACTTC
.	15	TRBV19	TRBD2	TRBJ2-1	CASSVLAGGGSEQFF	TGTGCCAGTAGTGTCCTAGCGGGAGGAGGGAGTGAGCAGTTCTTC
.	14	TRBV2	.	TRBJ1-1	CASSGYGGGTLAFF	TGTGCCAGCAGTGGCTACGGGGGAGGTACGTTGGCTTTCTTT
.	15	TRBV27	.	TRBJ2-5	CASSPLTSSQETQYF	TGTGCCAGCAGCCCTTTGACTTCCTCACAAGAGACCCAGTACTTC
.	15	TRBV15	TRBD2	TRBJ2-7	CATSSGRGGSYEQYF	TGTGCCACCAGCAGCGGGCGGGGGGGTTCCTACGAGCAGTACTTC
.	11	TRBV20-1	.	TRBJ2-1	CSAGRGNEQFF	TGCAGCGCCGGCAGGGGCAATGAGCAGTTCTTC
.	14	TRBV11-2	TRBD2	TRBJ2-3	CASSSGLATNTQYF	TGTGCCAGCAGCTCGGGACTAGCGACAAATACGCAGTATTTT
.	14	TRBV28	.	TRBJ1-1	CASNGAGWVTEAFF	TGTGCCAGCAATGGGGCGGGGTGGGTCACTGAAGCTTTCTTT
.	16	TRBV5-1	.	TRBJ2-7	CASSAVTGMGTPEQYF	TGCGCCAGCAGCGCAGTAACCGGGATGGGCACCCCCGAGCAGTACTTC
.	13	TRBV2	TRBD2	TRBJ2-5	CARGTSGQETQYF	TGTGCCAGAGGGACTAGCGGACAAGAGACCCAGTACTTC
.	15	TRBV5-6	TRBD1	TRBJ1-5	CASSSGTGGDQPQHF	TGTGCCAGCAGCAGCGGAACAGGGGGCGATCAGCCCCAGCATTTT
.	14	TRBV28	TRBD1	TRBJ1-2	CASSTGTANYGYTF	TGTGCCAGCAGCACCGGGACAGCTAACTATGGCTACACCTTC
.	15	TRBV6-1	TRBD1	TRBJ2-7	CASSTQRTGPYEQYF	TGTGCCAGCAGTACCCAGAGGACAGGGCCATACGAGCAGTACTTC
.	15	TRBV11-2	.	TRBJ2-7	CASSPSRGLGYEQYF	TGTGCCAGCAGCCCGTCGCGGGGCTTAGGCTACGAGCAGTACTTC
.	15	TRBV6-5	.	TRBJ2-6	CASRQTVSGANVLTF	TGTGCCAGCAGGCAGACAGTCTCTGGGGCCAACGTCCTGACTTTC
.	15	TRBV21-1	.	TRBJ1-3	CASPTGVRSGNTIYF	TGTGCCAGCCCTACGGGGGTCCGCTCTGGAAACACCATATATTTT
few	13	TRBV29-1	.	TRBJ1-1	CSVAPKSDTEAFF	TGCAGCGTTGCCCCTAAGTCGGACACTGAAGCTTTCTTT